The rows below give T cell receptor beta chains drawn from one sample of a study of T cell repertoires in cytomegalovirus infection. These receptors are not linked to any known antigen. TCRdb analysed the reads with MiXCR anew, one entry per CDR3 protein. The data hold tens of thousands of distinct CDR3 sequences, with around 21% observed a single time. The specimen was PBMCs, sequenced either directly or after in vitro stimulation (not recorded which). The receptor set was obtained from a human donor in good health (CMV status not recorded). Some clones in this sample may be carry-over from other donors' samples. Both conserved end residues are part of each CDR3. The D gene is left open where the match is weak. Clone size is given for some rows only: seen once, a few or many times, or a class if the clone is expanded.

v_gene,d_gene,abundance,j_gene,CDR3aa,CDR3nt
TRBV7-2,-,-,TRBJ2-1,CASSSRDIEQFF,TGTGCCAGCAGCTCGAGGGATATTGAGCAGTTCTTC
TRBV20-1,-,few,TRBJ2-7,CSARTGIPLGEQYF,TGCAGTGCTAGAACAGGGATCCCTCTCGGGGAGCAGTACTTC
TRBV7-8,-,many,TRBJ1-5,CASSPRRADQPQHF,TGTGCCAGCAGCCCTAGACGGGCCGATCAGCCCCAGCATTTT
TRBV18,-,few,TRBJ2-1,CASSPVTRFSEQFF,TGTGCCAGCTCACCAGTGACTAGGTTCAGTGAGCAGTTCTTC
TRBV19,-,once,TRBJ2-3,CASNDPLGGTDTQYF,TGTGCCAGTAACGACCCTCTCGGTGGCACAGATACGCAGTATTTT
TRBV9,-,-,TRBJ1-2,CASSSPDTEYGYTF,TGTGCCAGCAGCTCCCCAGACACAGAATATGGCTACACCTTC
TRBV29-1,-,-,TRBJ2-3,CSVVIMGVSTDTQYF,TGCAGCGTTGTCATTATGGGGGTGAGCACAGATACGCAGTATTTT
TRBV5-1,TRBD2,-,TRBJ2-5,CASSLASSGLQETQYF,TGCGCCAGCAGCTTGGCTTCTAGCGGGTTACAAGAGACCCAGTACTTC
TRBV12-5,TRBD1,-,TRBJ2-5,CASGSGRDRGLEETQYF,TGTGCTAGTGGTTCGGGTCGGGACAGAGGTTTGGAAGAGACCCAGTACTTC
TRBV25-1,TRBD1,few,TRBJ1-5,CASSHGQGHQPQHF,TGTGCCAGCAGTCACGGACAGGGCCATCAGCCCCAGCATTTT
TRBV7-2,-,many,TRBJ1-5,CASSLPNQPQHF,TGTGCCAGCAGCTTACCGAATCAGCCCCAGCATTTT
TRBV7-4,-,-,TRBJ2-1,CASSLVRRAARGYNEQFF,TGTGCCAGCAGCTTAGTAAGGAGGGCGGCCCGGGGCTACAATGAGCAGTTCTTC
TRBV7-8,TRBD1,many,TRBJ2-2,CASSFGTGLNTGELFF,TGTGCCAGCAGCTTCGGGACAGGGCTGAACACCGGGGAGCTGTTTTTT
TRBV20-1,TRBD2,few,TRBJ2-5,CSAVPGLAGWTETQYF,TGCAGTGCGGTTCCGGGACTAGCGGGGTGGACAGAGACCCAGTACTTC
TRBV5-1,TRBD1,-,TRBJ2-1,CASSIGGTGSSPSSYNEQFF,TGCGCCAGCAGCATAGGTGGGACAGGCTCTTCCCCTAGCTCCTACAATGAGCAGTTCTTC
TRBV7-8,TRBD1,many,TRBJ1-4,CASSWGQGREKLFF,TGTGCCAGCAGCTGGGGACAGGGTCGTGAAAAACTGTTTTTT
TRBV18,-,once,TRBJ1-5,CASSPTQDQPQHF,TGTGCCAGCTCACCAACGCAGGATCAGCCCCAGCATTTT
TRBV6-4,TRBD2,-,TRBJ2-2,CASRPAGVGGELFF,TGTGCCAGCAGACCAGCGGGAGTGGGCGGGGAGCTGTTTTTT
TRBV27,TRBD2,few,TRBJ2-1,CASSSIIAGDYNEQFF,TGTGCCAGCAGTTCCATCATAGCGGGGGACTACAATGAGCAGTTCTTC
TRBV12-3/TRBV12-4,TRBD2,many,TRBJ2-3,CASSLYVGGPTDTQYF,TGTGCCAGCAGTTTATACGTGGGAGGGCCGACAGATACGCAGTATTTT
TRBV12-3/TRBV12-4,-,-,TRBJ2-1,CASSPGGTNYNEQFF,TGTGCCAGCAGTCCCGGAGGAACTAACTACAATGAGCAGTTCTTC
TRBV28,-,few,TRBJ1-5,CASRGQSWVDQPQHF,TGTGCCAGCAGGGGGCAGTCCTGGGTCGATCAGCCCCAGCATTTT
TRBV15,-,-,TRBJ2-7,CATSRDRRYEQYF,TGTGCCACCAGCAGAGATCGCAGGTACGAGCAGTACTTC
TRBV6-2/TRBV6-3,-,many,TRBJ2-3,CASTPLWRSSTDTQYF,TGTGCCAGCACCCCCCTTTGGAGGTCTAGCACAGATACGCAGTATTTT
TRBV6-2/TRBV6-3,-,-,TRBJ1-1,CASSSGPEAFF,TGTGCCAGCAGTTCGGGCCCGGAAGCTTTCTTT
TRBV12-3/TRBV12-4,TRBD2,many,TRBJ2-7,CASSFGGDNEQYF,TGTGCCAGCAGTTTCGGGGGGGACAACGAGCAGTACTTC
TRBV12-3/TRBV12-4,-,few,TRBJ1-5,CASSLSAGNQPQHF,TGTGCCAGCAGTTTATCGGCCGGGAATCAGCCCCAGCATTTT
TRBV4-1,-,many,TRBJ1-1,CASSHPATFRENTEAFF,TGCGCCAGCAGCCACCCCGCGACTTTCCGGGAGAACACTGAAGCTTTCTTT
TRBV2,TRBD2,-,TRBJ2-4,CASSEGGSGNIQYF,TGTGCCAGCAGTGAAGGCGGGAGTGGAAACATTCAGTACTTC
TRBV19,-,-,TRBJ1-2,CASSADSRNYGYTF,TGTGCCAGTAGTGCGGACAGCCGAAACTATGGCTACACCTTC
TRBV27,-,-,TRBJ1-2,CASSSQLGYGYTF,TGTGCCAGCAGTTCTCAGCTTGGATATGGCTACACCTTC
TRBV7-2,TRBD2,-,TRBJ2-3,CASKAGSTDTQYF,TGTGCCAGCAAAGCGGGGAGCACAGATACGCAGTATTTT
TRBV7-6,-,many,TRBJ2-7,CASSLAVSPPYEQYF,TGTGCCAGCAGCTTAGCGGTTTCTCCCCCCTACGAGCAGTACTTC
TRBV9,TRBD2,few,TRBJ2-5,CASSAPGTSGMETQYF,TGTGCCAGCAGCGCCCCGGGGACTAGCGGGATGGAGACCCAGTACTTC
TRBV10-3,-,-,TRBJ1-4,CAISETDPGGSEKLFF,TGTGCCATCAGTGAGACCGACCCGGGGGGGAGTGAAAAACTGTTTTTT
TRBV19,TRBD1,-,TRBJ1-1,CASGTGGTEAFF,TGTGCCAGTGGGACAGGGGGGACTGAAGCTTTCTTT
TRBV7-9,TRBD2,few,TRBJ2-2,CASSLPRGLSTGELFF,TGTGCCAGCAGCCTGCCTCGGGGACTAAGCACCGGGGAGCTGTTTTTT
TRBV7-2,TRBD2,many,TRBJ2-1,CASSAQLAGEQFF,TGTGCCAGCAGCGCACAGCTAGCGGGAGAGCAGTTCTTC
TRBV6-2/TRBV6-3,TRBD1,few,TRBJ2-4,CASSTRDSKNIQYF,TGTGCCAGCAGTACGAGGGACAGCAAAAACATTCAGTACTTC
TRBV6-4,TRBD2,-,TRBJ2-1,CASSTAGTSVNEQFF,TGTGCCAGCAGTACTGCCGGGACTAGCGTCAATGAGCAGTTCTTC
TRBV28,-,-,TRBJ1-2,CASSWNPYGYTF,TGTGCCAGCAGTTGGAACCCCTATGGCTACACCTTC
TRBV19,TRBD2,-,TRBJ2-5,CASSISVAGSQETQYF,TGTGCCAGTAGTATCTCGGTAGCGGGGTCACAAGAGACCCAGTACTTC
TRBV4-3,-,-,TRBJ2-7,CASSQGQGAPSYEQYF,TGCGCCAGCAGCCAGGGTCAAGGGGCACCTTCCTACGAGCAGTACTTC
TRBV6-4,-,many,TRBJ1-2,CASSDSGGYGYTF,TGTGCCAGCAGTGACTCAGGGGGCTATGGCTACACCTTC
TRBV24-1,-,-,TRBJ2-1,CATSDPHSEQFF,TGTGCCACCAGTGATCCCCACAGTGAGCAGTTCTTC
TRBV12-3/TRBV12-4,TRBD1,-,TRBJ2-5,CASRLGQQETQYF,TGTGCCAGCAGGTTGGGACAGCAAGAGACCCAGTACTTC
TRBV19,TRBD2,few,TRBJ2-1,CASSPGLAGIIDEQFF,TGTGCCAGTAGTCCGGGACTAGCGGGAATAATTGATGAGCAGTTCTTC